The sequence of this TCR beta chain was determined in a study of T cell repertoires in cytomegalovirus infection. About the study: Public signatures in TCR beta pointed to CMV infection and matching HLA type. Whole-study findings and limits: Accumulated public TCR beta family frequency recognized individuals carrying CMV together with the relevant HLA. Dominating the ex vivo response were TCR beta clonotypes that were CMV-specific and HLA-C-restricted.

On this clonotype: Its matching antigen is unknown.

TCRdb recomputed calls from the reads with MiXCR, one row per CDR3 protein. In the table there are about 140,000 distinct CDR3 sequences, about 6% of which are singletons. This receptor was identified in a human donor in good health (CMV status not recorded). Some clones in this sample may be carry-over from other donors' samples. Input material: PBMCs.

The CDR3 DNA reads as TGTGCCAGCAGCTTGCCCCAGGGGCCAACCTATGGCTACACCTTC. It translates to CASSLPQGPTYGYTF. The J gene is TRBJ1-2, the V gene TRBV5-5, with D possibly matching TRBD1 (6 bases). V lost 1 base to trimming and J lost 4 bases, with 14 bases between them. Germline V gene data show CDR1 as SGHKS and CDR2 as YYEKEE (reference sequence). CDR3 length: 15 residues.